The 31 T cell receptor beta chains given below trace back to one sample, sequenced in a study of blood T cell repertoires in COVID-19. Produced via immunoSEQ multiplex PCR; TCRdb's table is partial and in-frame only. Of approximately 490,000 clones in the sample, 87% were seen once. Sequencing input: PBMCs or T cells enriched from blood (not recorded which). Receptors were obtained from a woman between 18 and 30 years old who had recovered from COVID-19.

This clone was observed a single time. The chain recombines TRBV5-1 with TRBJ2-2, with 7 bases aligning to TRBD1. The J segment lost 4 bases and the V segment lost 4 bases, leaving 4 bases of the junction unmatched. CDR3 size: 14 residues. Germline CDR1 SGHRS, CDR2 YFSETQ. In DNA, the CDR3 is TGCGCCAGCAGCCAGGGGGACGCCACCGGGGAGCTGTTTTTT. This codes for CASSQGDATGELFF.

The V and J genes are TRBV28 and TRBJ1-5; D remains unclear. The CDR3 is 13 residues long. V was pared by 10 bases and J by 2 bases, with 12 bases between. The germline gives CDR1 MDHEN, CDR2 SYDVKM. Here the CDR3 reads CAINLGGNQPQHF. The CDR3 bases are TGTGCCATTAATTTGGGAGGCAATCAGCCCCAGCATTTT.

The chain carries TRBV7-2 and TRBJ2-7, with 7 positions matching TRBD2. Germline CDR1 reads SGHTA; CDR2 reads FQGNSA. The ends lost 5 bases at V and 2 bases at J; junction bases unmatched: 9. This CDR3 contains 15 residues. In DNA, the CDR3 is TGTGCCAGCAGCGGAGCCCCTACTAGCGCCTACGAGCAGTACTTC. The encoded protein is CASSGAPTSAYEQYF.

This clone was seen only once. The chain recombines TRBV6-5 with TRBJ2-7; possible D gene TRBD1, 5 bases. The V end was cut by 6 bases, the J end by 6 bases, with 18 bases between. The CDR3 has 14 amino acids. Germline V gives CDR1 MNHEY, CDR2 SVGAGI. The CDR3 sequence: CASRGASGYGEQYF. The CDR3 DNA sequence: TGTGCCAGCAGAGGGGCTTCCGGGTACGGCGAGCAGTACTTC.

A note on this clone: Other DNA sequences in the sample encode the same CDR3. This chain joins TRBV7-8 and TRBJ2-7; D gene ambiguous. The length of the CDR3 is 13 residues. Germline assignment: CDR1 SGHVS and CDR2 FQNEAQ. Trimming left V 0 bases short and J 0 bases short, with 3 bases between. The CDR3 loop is CASSLAASYEQYF. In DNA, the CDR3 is TGTGCCAGCAGCTTAGCAGCCTCCTACGAGCAGTACTTC.

CDR3 in amino acids: CASSITIQGKWEAFF. CDR3 sequence (DNA): TGTGCCAGTAGTATAACGATACAGGGTAAATGGGAAGCTTTCTTT. The V gene is TRBV19, the J gene TRBJ1-1; TRBD1 might be the D (6 bases). Germline V gene lookup returns CDR1 LNHDA and CDR2 SQIVND (reference sequence). Between the trimmed V and J ends, which lost 2 bases and 8 bases, there was a span of 18 bases. This CDR3 is 15 amino acids long.

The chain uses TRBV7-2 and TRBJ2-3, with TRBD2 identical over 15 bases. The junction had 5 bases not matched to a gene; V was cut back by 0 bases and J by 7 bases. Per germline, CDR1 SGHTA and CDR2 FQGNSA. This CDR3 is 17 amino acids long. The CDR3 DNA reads TGTGCCAGCAGCTTAGCCGGTGGGACTAGCGGGGGGTATACGCAGTATTTT. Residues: CASSLAGGTSGGYTQYF.

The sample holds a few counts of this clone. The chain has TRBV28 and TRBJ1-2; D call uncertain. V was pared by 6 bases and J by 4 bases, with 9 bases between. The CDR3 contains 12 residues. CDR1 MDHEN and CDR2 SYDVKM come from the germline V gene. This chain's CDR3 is CASSEAFYGYTF. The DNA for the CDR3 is TGTGCCAGCAGCGAGGCCTTCTATGGCTACACCTTC.

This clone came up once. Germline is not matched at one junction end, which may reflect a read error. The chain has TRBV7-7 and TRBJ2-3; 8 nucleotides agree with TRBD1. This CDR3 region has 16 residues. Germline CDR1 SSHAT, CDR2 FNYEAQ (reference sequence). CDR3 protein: CASSLGAGGAGDTQYF. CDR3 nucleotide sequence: TGTGCTAGCAGCTTAGGAGCAGGGGGCGCAGGAGATACGCAGTATTTT.

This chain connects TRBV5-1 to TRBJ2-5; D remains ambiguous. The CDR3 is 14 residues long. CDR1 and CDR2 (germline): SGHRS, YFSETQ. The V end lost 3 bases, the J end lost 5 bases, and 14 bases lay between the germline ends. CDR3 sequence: CASSSYPSRETQYF. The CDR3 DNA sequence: TGCGCCAGCAGCTCCTACCCAAGCAGGGAGACCCAGTACTTC.

For the CDR3, the DNA is TGTGCCAGCTCACCAGGAGGGACAGGGAAAGTGGTATACGAGCAGTACTTC. Amino acids: CASSPGGTGKVVYEQYF. This rearrangement joins TRBV18 to TRBJ2-7, with 9 bases fitting TRBD1. The CDR3 has 17 residues. Germline loops: CDR1 KGHSH, CDR2 LQKENI. The V segment lost 2 bases and the J segment 4 bases; nucleotides outside the gene matches: 12.

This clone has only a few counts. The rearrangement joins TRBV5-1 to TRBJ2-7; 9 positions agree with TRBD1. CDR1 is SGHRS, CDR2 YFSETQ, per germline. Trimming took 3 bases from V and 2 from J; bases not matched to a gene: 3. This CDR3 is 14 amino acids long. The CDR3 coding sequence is TGCGCCAGCAGCTCCAGGACAGGGGCCTACGAGCAGTACTTC. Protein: CASSSRTGAYEQYF. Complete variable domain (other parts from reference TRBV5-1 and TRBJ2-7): KAGVTQTPRYLIKTRGQQVTLSCSPISGHRSVSWYQQTPGQGLQFLFEYFSETQRNKGNFPGRFSGRQFSNSRSEMNVSTLELGDSALYLCASSSRTGAYEQYFGPGTRLTVT.

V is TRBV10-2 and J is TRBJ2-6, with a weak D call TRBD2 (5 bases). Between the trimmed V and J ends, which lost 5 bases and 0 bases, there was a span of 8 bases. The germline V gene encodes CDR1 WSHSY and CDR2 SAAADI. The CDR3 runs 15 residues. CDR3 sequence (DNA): TGCGCCAGCAGTCCGGGGAGCTCTGGGGCCAACGTCCTGACTTTC. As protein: CASSPGSSGANVLTF.

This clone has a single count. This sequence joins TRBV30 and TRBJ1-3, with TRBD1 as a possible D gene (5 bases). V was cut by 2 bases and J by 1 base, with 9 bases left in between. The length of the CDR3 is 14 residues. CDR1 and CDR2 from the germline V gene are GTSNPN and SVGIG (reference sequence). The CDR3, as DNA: TGTGCCTGGAGTTCAAGGGGATCTGGAAACACCATATATTTT. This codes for CAWSSRGSGNTIYF.

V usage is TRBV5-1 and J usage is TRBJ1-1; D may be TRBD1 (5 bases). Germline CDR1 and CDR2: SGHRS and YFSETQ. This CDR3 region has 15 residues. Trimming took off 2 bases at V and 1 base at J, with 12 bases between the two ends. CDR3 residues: CASSFGGGENTEAFF. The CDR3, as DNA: TGCGCCAGCAGCTTTGGGGGAGGGGAGAACACTGAAGCTTTCTTT. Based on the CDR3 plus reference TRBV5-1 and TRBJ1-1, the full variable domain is KAGVTQTPRYLIKTRGQQVTLSCSPISGHRSVSWYQQTPGQGLQFLFEYFSETQRNKGNFPGRFSGRQFSNSRSEMNVSTLELGDSALYLCASSFGGGENTEAFFGQGTRLTVV.

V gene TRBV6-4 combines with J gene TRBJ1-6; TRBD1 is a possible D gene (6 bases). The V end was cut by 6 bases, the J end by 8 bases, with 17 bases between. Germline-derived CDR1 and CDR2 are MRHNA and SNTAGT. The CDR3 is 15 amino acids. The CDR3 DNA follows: TGTGCCAGCAGCTTGAACAGGGTCGGTGATTCACCCCTCCACTTT. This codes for CASSLNRVGDSPLHF.

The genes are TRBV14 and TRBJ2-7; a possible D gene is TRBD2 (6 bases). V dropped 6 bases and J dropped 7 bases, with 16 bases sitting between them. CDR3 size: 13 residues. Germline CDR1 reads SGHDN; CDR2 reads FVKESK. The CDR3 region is CASSHLRAGEQYF. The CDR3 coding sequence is TGTGCCAGCAGTCACTTGCGGGCGGGGGAGCAGTACTTC.

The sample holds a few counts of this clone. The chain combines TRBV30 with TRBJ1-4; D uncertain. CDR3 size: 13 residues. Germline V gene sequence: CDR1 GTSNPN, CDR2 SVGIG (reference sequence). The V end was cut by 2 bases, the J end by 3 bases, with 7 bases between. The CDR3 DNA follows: TGTGCCTGGAGTCCGGGTTCTAATGAAAAACTGTTTTTT. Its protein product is CAWSPGSNEKLFF.

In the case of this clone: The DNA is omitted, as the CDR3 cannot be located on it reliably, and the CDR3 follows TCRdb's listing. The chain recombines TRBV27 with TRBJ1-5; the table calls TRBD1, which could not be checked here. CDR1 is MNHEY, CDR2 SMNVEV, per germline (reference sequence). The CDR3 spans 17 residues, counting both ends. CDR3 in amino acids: CASSTSTGYPSGQPQHF.

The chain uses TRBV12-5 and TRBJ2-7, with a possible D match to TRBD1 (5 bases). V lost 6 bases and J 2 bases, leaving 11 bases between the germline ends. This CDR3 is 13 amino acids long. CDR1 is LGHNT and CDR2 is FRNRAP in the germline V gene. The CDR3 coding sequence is TGTGCTAGTGGACCAGGGTTGACCTACGAGCAGTACTTC. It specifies CASGPGLTYEQYF. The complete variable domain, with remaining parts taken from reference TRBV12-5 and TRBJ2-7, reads DARVTQTPRHKVTEMGQEVTMRCQPILGHNTVFWYRQTMMQGLELLAYFRNRAPLDDSGMPKDRFSAEMPDATLATLKIQPSEPRDSAVYFCASGPGLTYEQYFGPGTRLTVT.

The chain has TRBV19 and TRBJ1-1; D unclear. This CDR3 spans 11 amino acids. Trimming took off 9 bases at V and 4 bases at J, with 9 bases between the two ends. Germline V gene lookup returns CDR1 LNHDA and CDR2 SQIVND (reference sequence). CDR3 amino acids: CASGKRTEAFF. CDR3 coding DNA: TGTGCCAGCGGTAAACGCACTGAAGCTTTCTTT.

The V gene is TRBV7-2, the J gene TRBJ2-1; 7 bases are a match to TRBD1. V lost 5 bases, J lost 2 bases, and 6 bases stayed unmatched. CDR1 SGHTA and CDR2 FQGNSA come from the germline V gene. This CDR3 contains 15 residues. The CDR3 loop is CASSPRQGPYNEQFF. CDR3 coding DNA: TGTGCCAGCAGCCCGCGACAGGGACCCTACAATGAGCAGTTCTTC.

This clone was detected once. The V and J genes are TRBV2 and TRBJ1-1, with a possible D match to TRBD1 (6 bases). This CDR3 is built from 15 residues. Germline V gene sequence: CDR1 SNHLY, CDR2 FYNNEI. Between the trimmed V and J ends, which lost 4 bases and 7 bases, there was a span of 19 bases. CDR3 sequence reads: CASSGKLMGAGEAFF. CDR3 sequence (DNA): TGTGCCAGCAGTGGGAAGTTGATGGGGGCTGGTGAAGCTTTCTTT.

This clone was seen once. For the CDR3, the DNA is TGTGCCAGCAGTGAAGCCGCAGTGGGAGATGGCTACACCTTC. This codes for CASSEAAVGDGYTF. The V and J genes are TRBV2 and TRBJ1-2; D unresolved. The CDR3 extends over 14 amino acids. Germline CDR1 SNHLY, CDR2 FYNNEI. The germline V and J ends were trimmed by 0 bases and 6 bases, with 11 bases remaining between them.

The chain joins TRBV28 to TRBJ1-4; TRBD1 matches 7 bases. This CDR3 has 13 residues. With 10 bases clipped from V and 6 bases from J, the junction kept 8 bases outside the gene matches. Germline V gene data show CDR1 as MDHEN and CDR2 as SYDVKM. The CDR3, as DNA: TGTGCCACCTGGACAGGCGCGGATGAAAAACTGTTTTTT. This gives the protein CATWTGADEKLFF.

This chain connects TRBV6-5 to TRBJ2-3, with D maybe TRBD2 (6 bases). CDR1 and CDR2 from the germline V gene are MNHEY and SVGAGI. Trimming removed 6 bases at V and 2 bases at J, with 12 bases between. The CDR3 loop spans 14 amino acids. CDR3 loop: CASRFSGLTDTQYF. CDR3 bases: TGTGCCAGCAGGTTTAGCGGCCTCACAGATACGCAGTATTTT.

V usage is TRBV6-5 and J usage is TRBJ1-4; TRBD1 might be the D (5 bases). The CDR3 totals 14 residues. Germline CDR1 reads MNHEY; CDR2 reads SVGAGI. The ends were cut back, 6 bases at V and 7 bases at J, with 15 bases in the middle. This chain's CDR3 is CASRDPSRGEKLFF. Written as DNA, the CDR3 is TGTGCCAGCAGGGACCCCTCAAGGGGTGAAAAACTGTTTTTT.

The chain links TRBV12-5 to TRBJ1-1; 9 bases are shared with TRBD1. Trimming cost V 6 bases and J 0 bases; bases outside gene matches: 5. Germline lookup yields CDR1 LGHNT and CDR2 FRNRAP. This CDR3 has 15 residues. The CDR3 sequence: CASGTGGGMNTEAFF. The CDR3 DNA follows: TGTGCTAGTGGCACAGGGGGCGGAATGAACACTGAAGCTTTCTTT.

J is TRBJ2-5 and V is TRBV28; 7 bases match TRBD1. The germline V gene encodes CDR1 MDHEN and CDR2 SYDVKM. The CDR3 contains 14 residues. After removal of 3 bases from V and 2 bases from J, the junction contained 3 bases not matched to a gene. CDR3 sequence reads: CASSFGTEQETQYF. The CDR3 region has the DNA TGTGCCAGCAGTTTTGGGACAGAACAAGAGACCCAGTACTTC.

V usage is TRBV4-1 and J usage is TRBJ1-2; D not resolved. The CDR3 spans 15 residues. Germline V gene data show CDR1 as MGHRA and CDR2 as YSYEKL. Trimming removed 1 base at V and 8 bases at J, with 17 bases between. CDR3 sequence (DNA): TGCGCCAGCAGCCAAGGCAGACTCGAGAAAGGAGGCTACACCTTC. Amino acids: CASSQGRLEKGGYTF.

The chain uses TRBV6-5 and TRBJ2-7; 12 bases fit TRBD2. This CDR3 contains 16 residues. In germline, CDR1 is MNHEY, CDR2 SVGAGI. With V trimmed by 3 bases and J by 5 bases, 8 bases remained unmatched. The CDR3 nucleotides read TGTGCCAGCAGTTATCACCTAGCGGGGGGGCAAAACGAGCAGTACTTC. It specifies CASSYHLAGGQNEQYF.